This T cell receptor (beta chain) was recorded in a study of OX40 agonist ivuxolimab in advanced cancers. The study in broad terms: Ivuxolimab was an agonistic, fully human IgG2 monoclonal antibody directed against OX40 (CD134), a costimulatory receptor. Intravenous ivuxolimab was administered to patients every 2 weeks at six dose levels: 0.01, 0.1, 0.3, 1.5, 3 and 10 mg/kg. Of the 50 to 55 patients in dose escalation, 19 had hepatocellular carcinoma, some 15 had melanoma, 9 had renal cell carcinoma and 9 had head and neck cancer. A male proportion of around 81% and a mean age of 60 years, ranging from roughly 23 to 90, were recorded for the dose-escalation cohort. Patients were allowed to have had prior anti-PD-1, anti-PD-L1 or anti-CTLA-4 therapy, and approximately 40% of the dose-escalation patients had been treated with checkpoint inhibitors. Partial responses occurred in three dose-escalation patients: two with cutaneous melanoma and one with hepatocellular carcinoma. The point of sequencing TCRbeta in the periphery was to test whether ivuxolimab changed TCR sequence diversity and drove clonal T-cell expansion. The paper reports the monotherapy dose-escalation portion (N of about 50 patients) of the phase I ivuxolimab trial. The paper as a whole reports these results and caveats: The antigen specificity of the clonally expanded peripheral T cells was not determined. Low levels of normalized T-cell clonal expansion were also seen in some patients who did not respond. At doses of 0.1 to 3.0 mg/kg, clonal expansion of both CD4+ and CD8+ blood T cells was observed from baseline to week 6. In partial responders in the 0.1-3.0 mg/kg groups, normalized peripheral clonal expansion was found to be among the lowest, especially among CD8+ T cells. On average, CD8+ T cells showed more expanded clones than CD4+ T cells after ivuxolimab.

Patients with autoimmune disease history or receiving systemic immunosuppression were excluded from the trial. Peripheral blood for TCR sequencing was drawn from every dose cohort at baseline, at cycle 4 day 1 and at cycle 7 day 1. The samples were drawn from a first-in-human, open-label, multicenter phase I dose-escalation trial of ivuxolimab. The trial enrolled adults with locally advanced or metastatic head and neck squamous cell, hepatocellular, melanoma or renal cell carcinoma. Before TCR sequencing, CD4+ and CD8+ T cells were separately sorted from peripheral blood. Genomic DNA was extracted from sorted cells for sequencing of the TCRbeta CDR3 region. The immunoSEQ Assay was used for sequencing of TCRbeta CDR3 regions. This immuneACCESS table, as held by TCRdb, lists in-frame sequences with V and J called but not all clones. Of the missing ones, under half trace to an unresolved V gene in checked studies; the others have no known cause. This sample holds about 7,800 clones; approximately 70% were observed only once. The ten largest clones represent 50% to 65% of the sample.

On this clone itself: The clone's antigen remains unknown. The sample holds no much larger clone one base away, and base qualities are not on file.

The source of this sequence is an adult with an advanced solid tumor such as melanoma, head and neck, liver or kidney cancer. This material consisted of CD4+ or CD8+ T cells sorted from blood, taken in a trial of the OX40 agonist ivuxolimab.

The CDR3 has the sequence CASSNSPGSHNEQFF. The DNA sequence is TGTGCCAGTAGTAACAGCCCGGGGTCCCACAATGAGCAGTTCTTC. The rearrangement joined TRBV19 to TRBJ2-1, with a weak D call of TRBD2 (5 bases match). The CDR3 measures 15 amino acids from cysteine to phenylalanine. CDR3 DNA is the only sequence kept; it has 45 bases, read in frame from the first base. V and J are truncated by 4 bases and 5 bases respectively, leaving an intervening sequence of 15 bases. CDR1 and CDR2 (LNHDA, SQIVND) derive from the germline V gene (reference sequence).